The text below deals with one T cell receptor beta chain. Antigen unknown. The data originate from a study of CD8+ T cells in alopecia areata. About the research overall: After 6 to 18 months of tofacitinib, follow-up continued 6 months off drug. Scalp area affected, as a percentage, set the severity score of treated patients. Findings and limits, study-wide: The study found higher clonality in lesional than normal scalp, especially in alopecia totalis/universalis.

Once RNA had been extracted, it was reverse transcribed into cDNA to act as the sequencing template. Some clones are missing from TCRdb's copy, which holds only in-frame ones; the method was immunoSEQ multiplex PCR. The sample carries 190,000 or so clones, around 58% recorded once. Germline V gene data show CDR1 as MGHDK and CDR2 as SYGVNS. CDR3 length equals 15 residues. V gave up 1 base and J gave up 3 bases, with 12 bases separating them. The treatment was: oral pan-JAK inhibitor, 5-10 mg twice daily. Sorting from PBMCs produced CD4+ and CD8+ T cells. This clonotype was sampled from a human donor with alopecia areata. V and J are TRBV25-1 and TRBJ1-1, with D uncertain. Sample: CD8+ T cells sorted from blood, taken at week 24, from a patient treated with tofacitinib. The CDR3 DNA reads TGTGCCAGCAGTGAATTCGGTCCGCCGGACACTGAAGCTTTCTTT. Its translation: CASSEFGPPDTEAFF. The complete variable domain, with remaining parts taken from reference TRBV25-1 and TRBJ1-1, reads EADIYQTPRYLVIGTGKKITLECSQTMGHDKMYWYQQDPGMELHLIHYSYGVNSTEKGDLSSESTVSRIRTEHFPLTLESARPSHTSQYLCASSEFGPPDTEAFFGQGTRLTVV.